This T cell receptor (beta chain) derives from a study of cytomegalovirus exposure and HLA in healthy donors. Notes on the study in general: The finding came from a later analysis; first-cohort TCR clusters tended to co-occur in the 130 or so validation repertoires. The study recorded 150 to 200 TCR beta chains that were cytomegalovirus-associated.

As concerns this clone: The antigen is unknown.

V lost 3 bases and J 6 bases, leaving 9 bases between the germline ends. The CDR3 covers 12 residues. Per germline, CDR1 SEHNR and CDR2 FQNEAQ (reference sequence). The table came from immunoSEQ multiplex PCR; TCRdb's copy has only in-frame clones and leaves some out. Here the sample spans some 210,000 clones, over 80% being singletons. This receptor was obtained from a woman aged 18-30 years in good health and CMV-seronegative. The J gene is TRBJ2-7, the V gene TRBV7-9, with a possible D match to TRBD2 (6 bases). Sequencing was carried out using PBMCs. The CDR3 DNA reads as TGTGCCAGCAGCTTCCGGGGAGGCGAGCAGTACTTC. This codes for CASSFRGGEQYF.